Sequencing of this T cell receptor beta chain was carried out in a study of T-cell reconstitution after alpha-beta-depleted transplantation in children. Study results and limitations: When one year had passed after transplant, most T-cell counts and diversity came from newly produced T cells.

This clonotype has just a few counts. Its antigen is still unknown. Preparation of the TCRbeta library was carried out with unique molecular identifiers. TCRdb fed the PCR reads into MiXCR, producing one record per CDR3 protein. Among hundreds of thousands of distinct CDR3 sequences listed, 10% to 15% were seen once. The source of this sequence is a male patient aged 10 to 17 who had a stem cell transplant for acute myeloid leukemia, so the T cells may come from the graft donor. The sample was PBMCs, mostly from graft donor cells, taken 360 days after TCRalphabeta/CD19-depleted stem cell transplant.

The CDR3 coding sequence is TGTGCCAGCAGTCCTTCGGGGGTAGATACGCAGTATTTT. It translates to CASSPSGVDTQYF. J is TRBJ2-3 and V is TRBV28; possible D gene TRBD2, 6 bases. V lost 5 bases and J lost 5, with 11 bases in between. Germline-derived CDR1 and CDR2 are MDHEN and SYDVKM. This CDR3 spans 13 amino acids.